The 13 T cell receptor beta chains listed next were all sequenced from one sample in a study of blood T cell repertoires in COVID-19. Here immunoSEQ multiplex PCR was the method, and the copy in TCRdb shows in-frame clones only, minus some. The sample lists 300,000 to 450,000 clones; roughly 86% were seen once. Sequences were obtained from peripheral blood. The receptors were sampled from a human donor in a cohort sampled during active COVID-19.

The chain is built from TRBV19 and TRBJ1-1, with D hard to call. V lost 5 bases, J lost 10 bases, and 17 bases lay in between. The CDR3 length is 13 residues. Germline V gene data show CDR1 as LNHDA and CDR2 as SQIVND (reference sequence). The CDR3 region is CASSFGRGAPAFF. The CDR3 DNA reads TGTGCCAGTAGTTTCGGCCGTGGAGCCCCAGCTTTCTTT.

J is TRBJ2-3 and V is TRBV14, with 7 nucleotides matching TRBD2. V trimming: 4 bases; J trimming: 0 bases; junction bases outside the gene matches: 10. Looked up from germline, CDR1 is SGHDN and CDR2 is FVKESK. The CDR3 consists of 17 residues. The DNA for the CDR3 is TGTGCCAGCAGCCGGGATATAGCGGGTTCTAGCACAGATACGCAGTATTTT. Encoded protein: CASSRDIAGSSTDTQYF.

The rearrangement links TRBV19 to TRBJ2-1; D perhaps matches TRBD2 (6 bases). Deletions cut 5 bases from V and 10 bases from J, with 21 bases between. Germline V gene lookup returns CDR1 LNHDA and CDR2 SQIVND (reference sequence). The CDR3 runs 15 residues. This CDR3 is CASSWTREPMQEQFF. The CDR3 nucleotides read TGTGCCAGTAGTTGGACCCGGGAGCCTATGCAGGAGCAGTTCTTC.

V and J are TRBV28 and TRBJ1-3; D remains unclear. The CDR3 length is 12 residues. The V gene's germline CDR1 is MDHEN and CDR2 SYDVKM. V lost 8 bases and J 7 bases, leaving 12 bases between the germline ends. In DNA form, the CDR3 reads TGTGCCAGCGCCGACACTCTGAACACCATATATTTT. This sequence encodes CASADTLNTIYF.

This clone was seen a single time. This chain uses TRBV13 with TRBJ2-7, with 10 positions matching TRBD1. CDR1 and CDR2 (germline): PRHDT, FYEKMQ (reference sequence). The V and J ends lost 6 bases and 6 bases, in that order; junction bases with no gene match: 5. This CDR3 spans 13 amino acids. The CDR3 is CASRWTGGSEQYF. The CDR3 bases are TGTGCCAGCAGATGGACAGGGGGTTCCGAGCAGTACTTC.

This clone has just one count. The rearrangement links TRBV7-8 to TRBJ2-2; 9 bases map to TRBD1. Germline V gene data show CDR1 as SGHVS and CDR2 as FQNEAQ. The CDR3 runs 14 residues. V was pared by 4 bases and J by 6 bases, with 3 bases of the junction left unmatched. CDR3 sequence (DNA): TGTGCCAGCAGCTCGACAGGGGGAGCCGGGGAGCTGTTTTTT. Translated: CASSSTGGAGELFF.

The rearrangement uses TRBV11-3 and TRBJ2-1; 8 nucleotides line up with TRBD2. Germline trimming cut 1 base from V and 4 bases from J; bases unmatched to any gene: 3. Germline V gene data show CDR1 as SGHNT and CDR2 as YENEEA. The CDR3 length is 15 residues. The CDR3 sequence is CASSLGVAGYNEQFF. CDR3 nucleotide sequence: TGTGCCAGCAGCTTAGGGGTAGCGGGGTACAATGAGCAGTTCTTC.

This clone was seen once. This rearrangement joins TRBV6-5 to TRBJ1-2, with 8 bases lining up with TRBD1. With V trimmed by 5 bases and J by 6 bases, 11 bases remained unmatched. The CDR3 has 15 amino acids. Germline V lookup: CDR1 MNHEY, CDR2 SVGAGI. The CDR3 reads CASSPSRGRGNGYTF. The CDR3 coding sequence is TGTGCCAGCAGTCCGTCCAGGGGGCGAGGGAATGGCTACACCTTC.

As DNA, the CDR3 is TGTGCCAGTAAGGGACAGAACTCCTACAATGAGCAGTTCTTC. It codes for CASKGQNSYNEQFF. The rearrangement joins TRBV2 to TRBJ2-1; the match to TRBD1 covers 7 bases. The CDR3 runs 14 residues. Trimming removed 9 bases from V and 0 bases from J; junction bases left unmatched: 5. Germline V CDR1 and CDR2: SNHLY, FYNNEI.

This chain uses TRBV14 with TRBJ2-2; the match to TRBD2 covers 8 bases. Trimming removed 8 bases from V and 4 bases from J; junction bases left unmatched: 6. Germline V gene lookup returns CDR1 SGHDN and CDR2 FVKESK. The CDR3 runs to 14 residues. CDR3 amino acids: CASRNAGGTGELFF. The CDR3 DNA reads TGTGCCAGCCGAAACGCGGGGGGCACCGGGGAGCTGTTTTTT.

The CDR3 DNA sequence: TGTGCCAGCAGCAATGCCCGGACAGGGACCGGGGAGCTGTTTTTT. Protein product: CASSNARTGTGELFF. The V call is TRBV3-1 (or the pseudogene TRBV3-2), the J call TRBJ2-2, with 8 bases that match TRBD1. Unmatched junction bases numbered 7, after V lost 5 bases and J lost 5 bases. Germline CDR1 LGHDT, CDR2 YNNKEL (reference sequence). This CDR3 has 15 amino acids.

The rearrangement links TRBV30 to TRBJ1-1, with a weak D call TRBD1 (5 bases). The germline V gene encodes CDR1 GTSNPN and CDR2 SVGIG (reference sequence). The germline V and J ends were trimmed by 8 bases and 1 base, with 17 bases remaining between them. This CDR3 is built from 14 residues. The CDR3 region has the DNA TGTGCCGGCCAACCAGGGCCCCGGAACACTGAAGCTTTCTTT. Amino acid sequence: CAGQPGPRNTEAFF. Combining the CDR3 with reference TRBV30 and TRBJ1-1 gives the whole variable domain SQTIHQWPATLVQPVGSPLSLECTVEGTSNPNLYWYRQAAGRGLQLLFYSVGIGQISSEVPQNLSASRPQDRQFILSSKKLLLSDSGFYLCAGQPGPRNTEAFFGQGTRLTVV.

The chain uses TRBV7-2 and TRBJ2-7; 7 bases are shared with TRBD2. Trimming removed 0 bases from V and 1 base from J; junction bases left unmatched: 12. The CDR3 runs to 18 residues. Looked up from germline, CDR1 is SGHTA and CDR2 is FQGNSA. The CDR3 DNA is TGTGCCAGCAGCTTAGCGGGGGGGAGTGGGAGCATATCCTACGAGCAGTACTTC. Its translation is CASSLAGGSGSISYEQYF.